Listed below are T cell receptor beta chains from one sample, sequenced in a study of shared clonotypes between healthy human individuals. Libraries were prepared by immunoSEQ multiplex PCR; TCRdb keeps only in-frame clonotypes and omits some of them. The top ten clones hold around 1.7% of a sample with about 2,200,000 clones, roughly 91% of them seen once. Material for sequencing was naive CD8+ T cells from PBMCs. These receptors came from a man in his late teens or twenties in good health. Some clones in this sample may be carry-over from other donors' samples. The CDR3 runs from the conserved cysteine through the conserved F or W. The D gene is left open where the match is weak. Clone size is given for some rows only: seen once, a few or many times, or a class if the clone is expanded.

D gene	V gene	J gene	clone size	CDR3 DNA	CDR3 protein
.	TRBV20-1	TRBJ2-7	.	TGCAGTGCGTGGACAACCTACGAGCAGTACTTC	CSAWTTYEQYF
.	TRBV27	TRBJ1-5	few	TGTGCCAGCAGCCTTCGACAGGGCAATCAGCCCCAGCATTTT	CASSLRQGNQPQHF
.	TRBV7-9	TRBJ2-6	.	TGTGCCAGCAGCTTAAAAAGTGCTGGGGCCAACGTCCTGACTTTC	CASSLKSAGANVLTF
.	TRBV11-2	TRBJ2-2	.	TGTGCCAGCAGCTTAAAGAGGACCGGGGAGCTGTTTTTT	CASSLKRTGELFF
.	TRBV10-3	TRBJ2-5	.	TGTGCCATCAGTGAGTCGAGGGTTGGAGAGACCCAGTACTTC	CAISESRVGETQYF
TRBD1	TRBV4-1	TRBJ1-5	.	TGCGCCAGCAGCCAAGTCCCCGCAGGACAGGTCAATCAGCCCCAGCATTTT	CASSQVPAGQVNQPQHF
TRBD2	TRBV5-6	TRBJ2-1	.	TGTGCCAGCAGCTTGGCCTTGCGAGGCGGGGGGTACAATGAGCAGTTCTTC	CASSLALRGGGYNEQFF
.	TRBV10-1	TRBJ2-5	once	TGCGCCAGCAGTGAGGCAGAGCAAGAGACCCAGTACTTC	CASSEAEQETQYF
TRBD2	TRBV7-9	TRBJ2-3	.	TGTGCCAGCAGACCGGGACTAGCAGATACGCAGTATTTT	CASRPGLADTQYF
.	TRBV9	TRBJ2-1	.	TGTGCCAGCAGCGTAGCAAGAGACATAGTCTTC	CASSVARDIVF
TRBD2	TRBV7-8	TRBJ2-1	.	TGTGCCAGCAGCTTAGCTGGGACTAGTCGGCACAATGAGCAGTTCTTC	CASSLAGTSRHNEQFF
.	TRBV19	TRBJ1-5	.	TGTGCCAGTAGATCGACAGGACTAACCCGTCAGCCCCAGCATTTT	CASRSTGLTRQPQHF
.	TRBV5-8	TRBJ1-5	.	TGTGCCAGCAGCCTCTGGGGGGGCGGAGGTCAGCCCCAGCATTTT	CASSLWGGGGQPQHF
TRBD1	TRBV28	TRBJ1-2	.	TGTGCCAGCAGTTTACAGGGGGCGTTTGGCTACACCTTC	CASSLQGAFGYTF
.	TRBV11-1	TRBJ2-1	.	TGTGCCAGCAGCTTAGGCAGGGGTTTCTACAATGAGCAGTTCTTC	CASSLGRGFYNEQFF
.	TRBV19	TRBJ2-5	.	TGTGCCAGTAGTAGCCCGGCTAGGGAAGAGACCCAGTACTTC	CASSSPAREETQYF
.	TRBV11-2	TRBJ2-1	.	TGTGCCAGCGCCAGAGGGGGGCGAAGTTTATTCTTC	CASARGGRSLFF
TRBD1	TRBV6-5	TRBJ2-7	.	TGTGCCAGCAGTTACTCAGGACAGGGTTACGAGCAGTACTTC	CASSYSGQGYEQYF
TRBD2	TRBV5-1	TRBJ2-3	.	TGCGCCAGCAGCTTGCCGGGAGGGCCGGCAGATACGCAGTATTTT	CASSLPGGPADTQYF
.	TRBV13	TRBJ2-7	.	TGTGCCAGCAGCTTGGAACACGAGCAGTACTTC	CASSLEHEQYF
TRBD1	TRBV4-1	TRBJ2-7	.	TGCGCCAGCAGCCAAGATGACAGGGATCTTTACGAGCAGTACTTC	CASSQDDRDLYEQYF
.	TRBV11-2	TRBJ2-7	.	TGTGCCAGCAGCTTAGGCCCTAGTCGAGACGAGCAGTACTTC	CASSLGPSRDEQYF
TRBD2	TRBV27	TRBJ2-7	.	TGTGCCAGCAGGGGACTAGCGAAATACTACGAGCAGTACTTC	CASRGLAKYYEQYF
TRBD1	TRBV6-1	TRBJ2-1	.	TGTGCCACCACCCAGGGACAGGGGTACAATGAGCAGTTCTTC	CATTQGQGYNEQFF
.	TRBV29-1	TRBJ2-2	.	TGCAGCGTTGAGGACGCGAACACCGGGGAGCTGTTTTTT	CSVEDANTGELFF
.	TRBV23-1	TRBJ2-2	.	TGCGCCAGCAGTCTATGTACCACCGGGGAGCTGTTTTTT	CASSLCTTGELFF
TRBD1	TRBV7-9	TRBJ1-2	.	TGTGCCAGCAGCGGCCGGGACAGGGGGCGGGATGGCTACACCTTC	CASSGRDRGRDGYTF
TRBD1	TRBV5-1	TRBJ1-1	.	TGCGCCAGCACCCAGACAGGGTTGAACACTGAAGCTTTCTTT	CASTQTGLNTEAFF
.	TRBV28	TRBJ1-5	.	TGTGCCAGCAGTTTAGTGTTCCAGGGACCGGGGTTCGGCAATCAGCCCCAGCATTTT	CASSLVFQGPGFGNQPQHF